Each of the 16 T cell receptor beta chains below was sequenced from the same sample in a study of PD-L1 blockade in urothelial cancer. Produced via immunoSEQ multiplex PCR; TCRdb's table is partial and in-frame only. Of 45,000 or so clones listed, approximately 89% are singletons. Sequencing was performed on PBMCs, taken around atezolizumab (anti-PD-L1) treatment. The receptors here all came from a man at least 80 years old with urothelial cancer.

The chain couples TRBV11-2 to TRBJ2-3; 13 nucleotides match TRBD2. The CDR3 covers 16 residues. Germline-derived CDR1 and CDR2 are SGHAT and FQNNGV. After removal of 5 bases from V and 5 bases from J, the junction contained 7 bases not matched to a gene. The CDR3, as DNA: TGTGCCAGCAGCCTAGGACTAGCGGGAGTTAAAGATACGCAGTATTTT. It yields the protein CASSLGLAGVKDTQYF.

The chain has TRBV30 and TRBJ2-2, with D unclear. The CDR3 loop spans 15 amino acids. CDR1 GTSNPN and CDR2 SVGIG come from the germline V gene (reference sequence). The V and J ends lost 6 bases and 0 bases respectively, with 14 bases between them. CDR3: CACVRRDSNTGELFF. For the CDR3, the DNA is TGTGCCTGCGTGCGTAGAGACTCGAACACCGGGGAGCTGTTTTTT.

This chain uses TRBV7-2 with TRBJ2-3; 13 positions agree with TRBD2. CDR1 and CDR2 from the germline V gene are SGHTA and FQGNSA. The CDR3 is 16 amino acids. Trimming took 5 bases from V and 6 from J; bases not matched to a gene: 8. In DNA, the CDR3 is TGTGCCAGCAGCCGGCGGACTAGCGGGAGACGGGATACGCAGTATTTT. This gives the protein CASSRRTSGRRDTQYF.

The CDR3 nucleotides are TGTGCTAGTGGGGACTCCCTATACAATGAGCAGTTCTTC. Translated, it gives CASGDSLYNEQFF. The rearrangement joins TRBV12-5 to TRBJ2-1, with D perhaps matching TRBD2 (5 bases). Germline V gene lookup returns CDR1 LGHNT and CDR2 FRNRAP. This CDR3 is 13 amino acids long. V was cut by 6 bases and J by 4 bases, with 10 bases left in between.

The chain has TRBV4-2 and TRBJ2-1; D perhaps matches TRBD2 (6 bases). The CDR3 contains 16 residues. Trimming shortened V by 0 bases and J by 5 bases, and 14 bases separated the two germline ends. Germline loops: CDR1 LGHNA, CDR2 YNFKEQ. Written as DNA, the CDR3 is TGTGCCAGCAGCCAAGAATGGAGGGGAAGGGACAATGAGCAGTTCTTC. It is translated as CASSQEWRGRDNEQFF.

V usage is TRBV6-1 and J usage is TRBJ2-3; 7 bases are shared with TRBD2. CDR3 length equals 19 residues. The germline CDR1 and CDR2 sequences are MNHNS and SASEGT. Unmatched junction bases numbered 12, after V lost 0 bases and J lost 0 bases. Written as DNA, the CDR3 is TGTGCCAGCAGTGAAGCGCTTCGGGGTGGGGGGGGAAGCACAGATACGCAGTATTTT. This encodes CASSEALRGGGGSTDTQYF.

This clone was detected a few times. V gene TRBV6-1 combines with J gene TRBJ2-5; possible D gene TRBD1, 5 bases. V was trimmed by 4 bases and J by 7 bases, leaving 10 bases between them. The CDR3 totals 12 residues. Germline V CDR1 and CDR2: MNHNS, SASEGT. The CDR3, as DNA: TGTGCCAGCAGTGGTGGCCAGGGGACCCAGTACTTC. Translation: CASSGGQGTQYF.

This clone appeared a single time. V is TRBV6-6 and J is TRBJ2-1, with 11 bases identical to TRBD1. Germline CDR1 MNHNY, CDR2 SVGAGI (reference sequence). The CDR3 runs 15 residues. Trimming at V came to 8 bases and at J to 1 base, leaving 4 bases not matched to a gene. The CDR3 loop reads CASGGTGGSYNEQFF. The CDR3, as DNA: TGTGCCAGCGGCGGGACAGGGGGTTCCTACAATGAGCAGTTCTTC.

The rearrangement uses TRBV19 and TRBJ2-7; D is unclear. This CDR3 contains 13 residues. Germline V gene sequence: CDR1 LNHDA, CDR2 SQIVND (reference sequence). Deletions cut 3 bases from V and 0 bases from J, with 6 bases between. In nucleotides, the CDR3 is TGTGCCAGTAGTATCCAGGACTCCTACGAGCAGTACTTC. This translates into CASSIQDSYEQYF.

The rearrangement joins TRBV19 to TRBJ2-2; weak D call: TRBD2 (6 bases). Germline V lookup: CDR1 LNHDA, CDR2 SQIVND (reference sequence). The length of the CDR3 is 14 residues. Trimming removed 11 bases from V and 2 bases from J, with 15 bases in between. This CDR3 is CAGRLRGNTGELFF. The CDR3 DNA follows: TGTGCCGGACGGTTGCGGGGTAACACCGGGGAGCTGTTTTTT.

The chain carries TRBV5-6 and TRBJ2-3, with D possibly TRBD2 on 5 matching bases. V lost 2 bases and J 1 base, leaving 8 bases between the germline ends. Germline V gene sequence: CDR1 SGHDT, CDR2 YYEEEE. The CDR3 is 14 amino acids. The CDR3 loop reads CASSFREGTDTQYF. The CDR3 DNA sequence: TGTGCCAGCAGCTTCCGGGAAGGCACAGATACGCAGTATTTT.

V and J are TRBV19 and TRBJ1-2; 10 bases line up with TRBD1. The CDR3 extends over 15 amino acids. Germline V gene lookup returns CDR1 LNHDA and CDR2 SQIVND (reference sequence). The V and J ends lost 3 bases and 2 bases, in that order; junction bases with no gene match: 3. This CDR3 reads CASSIETGGNYGYTF. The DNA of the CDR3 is TGTGCCAGTAGTATCGAGACAGGGGGCAACTATGGCTACACCTTC.

CDR3 region: CASSSPVRDRGYEQYF. The CDR3 bases are TGTGCCAGCAGTTCTCCGGTCCGGGACAGGGGCTACGAGCAGTACTTC. The rearrangement links TRBV5-6 to TRBJ2-7; 10 bases are shared with TRBD1. Germline-derived CDR1 and CDR2 are SGHDT and YYEEEE. Trimming cost V 5 bases and J 3 bases; bases outside gene matches: 11. This CDR3 has 16 amino acids. The whole variable domain, remainder taken from reference TRBV5-6 and TRBJ2-7, is DAGVTQSPTHLIKTRGQQVTLRCSPKSGHDTVSWYQQALGQGPQFIFQYYEEEERQRGNFPDRFSGHQFPNYSSELNVNALLLGDSALYLCASSSPVRDRGYEQYFGPGTRLTVT.

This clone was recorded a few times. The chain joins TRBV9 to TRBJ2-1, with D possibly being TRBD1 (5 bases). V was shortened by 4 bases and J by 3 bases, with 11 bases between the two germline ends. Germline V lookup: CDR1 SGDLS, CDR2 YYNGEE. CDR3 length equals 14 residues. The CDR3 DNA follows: TGTGCCAGCAGCAAACAGGCGAGCTACAATGAGCAGTTCTTC. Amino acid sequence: CASSKQASYNEQFF.

CDR3 sequence reads: CASSQPGGNYGYTF. Written as DNA, the CDR3 is TGCGCCAGCAGCCAACCAGGAGGTAACTATGGCTACACCTTC. The chain uses TRBV4-1 and TRBJ1-2; unclear D gene. Germline-derived CDR1 and CDR2 are MGHRA and YSYEKL. V lost 2 bases to trimming and J lost 1 base, with 8 bases between them. This CDR3 spans 14 amino acids.

The CDR3: CASSQDLQGGYGYTF. In DNA, the CDR3 is TGCGCCAGCAGCCAAGATTTGCAGGGAGGGTATGGCTACACCTTC. This sequence joins TRBV4-3 and TRBJ1-2; a possible D gene is TRBD1 (5 bases). The germline V gene has CDR1 LGHNA and CDR2 YSLEER. V lost 0 bases and J 5 bases, leaving 13 bases between the germline ends. The CDR3 totals 15 residues.